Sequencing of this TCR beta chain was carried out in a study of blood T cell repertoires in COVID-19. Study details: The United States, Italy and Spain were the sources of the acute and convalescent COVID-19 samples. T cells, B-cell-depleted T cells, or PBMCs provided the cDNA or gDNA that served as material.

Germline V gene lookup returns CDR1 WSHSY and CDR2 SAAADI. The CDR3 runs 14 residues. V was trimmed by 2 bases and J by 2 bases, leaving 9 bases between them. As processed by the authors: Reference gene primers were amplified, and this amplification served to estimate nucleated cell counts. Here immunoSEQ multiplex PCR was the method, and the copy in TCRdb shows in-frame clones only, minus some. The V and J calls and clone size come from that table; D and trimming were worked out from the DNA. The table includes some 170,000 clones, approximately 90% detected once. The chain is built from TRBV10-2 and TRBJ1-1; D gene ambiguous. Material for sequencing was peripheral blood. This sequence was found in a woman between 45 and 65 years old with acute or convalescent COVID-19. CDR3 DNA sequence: TGCGCCAGCAGTGAGGAGGAGATCAACACTGAAGCTTTCTTT. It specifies CASSEEEINTEAFF.